These T cell receptor beta chains were read from a single sample in a study of blood T cell repertoires in COVID-19. TCRdb's copy holds only in-frame clones and misses some; the assay was immunoSEQ multiplex PCR. The table has 72,000 or so clones, around 92% seen once. The sequenced material came from peripheral blood. Source of these receptors: a man between 60 and 70 years old with acute or convalescent COVID-19. The CDR3 runs from the conserved cysteine through the conserved F or W. D genes are given only for firm matches. The listing skips clone size in some rows; elsewhere it reads once, few, many or a size class.

>TRBJ1-3|TRBV14|TRBD1|once|14
CASSLDRDGNTIYF
TGTGCCAGCAGCCTGGACAGGGATGGAAACACCATATATTTT
>TRBJ1-1|TRBV7-9|-|few|16
CASSDAGGQLNTEAFF
TGTGCCAGCAGCGACGCGGGGGGGCAGCTGAACACTGAAGCTTTCTTT
>TRBJ1-1|TRBV4-2|-|few|14
CASSLQGADTEAFF
TGTGCCAGCAGCCTCCAAGGTGCGGACACTGAAGCTTTCTTT
>TRBJ1-5|TRBV5-3|-|-|18
CARSGGTFQLYSNQPQHF
TGTGCCAGAAGCGGCGGGACCTTTCAACTATATAGCAATCAGCCCCAGCATTTT
>TRBJ2-1|TRBV24-1|TRBD1|-|15
CATSDTRQGSNEQFF
TGTGCCACCAGTGATACCAGACAGGGGAGCAATGAGCAGTTCTTC
>TRBJ1-2|TRBV11-2|TRBD1|-|15
CASSPPGTERYGYTF
TGTGCCAGCAGCCCCCCCGGGACAGAACGCTATGGCTACACCTTC
>TRBJ1-2|TRBV6-5|TRBD1|-|12
CASRQGSYGYTF
TGTGCCAGCAGACAGGGGTCCTATGGCTACACCTTC
>TRBJ2-1|TRBV5-1|TRBD1|-|18
CASSLGLKASGGKDEQFF
TGCGCCAGCAGCTTGGGCCTCAAAGCGTCAGGGGGCAAGGATGAGCAGTTCTTC
>TRBJ2-7|TRBV12-3/TRBV12-4|-|-|12
CASSFVQYEQYF
TGTGCCAGCAGTTTTGTCCAGTACGAGCAGTACTTC
>TRBJ1-1|TRBV5-4|-|-|15
CASSLRGRVGTEAFF
TGTGCCAGCAGCTTAAGGGGCAGAGTAGGCACTGAAGCTTTCTTT
>TRBJ1-6|TRBV2|-|-|15
CASSDKGGSSSPLHF
TGTGCCAGCAGTGATAAAGGCGGGTCGAGTTCACCCCTCCACTTT
>TRBJ1-5|TRBV9|-|-|15
CASSVGSAAEQPQHF
TGTGCCAGCAGCGTAGGATCGGCGGCCGAGCAGCCCCAGCATTTT
>TRBJ1-2|TRBV13|-|few|15
CASSLNQGSSYGYTF
TGTGCCAGCAGCTTGAACCAGGGGAGCAGCTATGGCTACACCTTC
>TRBJ1-1|TRBV2|-|-|13
CASTRGRGTEAFF
TGTGCCAGTACCCGGGGCAGGGGCACTGAAGCTTTCTTT
>TRBJ2-6|TRBV30|TRBD1|once|15
CAWSGQGPGANVLTF
TGTGCCTGGAGTGGACAGGGACCTGGGGCCAACGTCCTGACTTTC
>TRBJ1-1|TRBV11-2|-|-|14
CASSITGFLTEAFF
TGTGCCAGCAGCATAACAGGGTTTCTCACTGAAGCTTTCTTT
>TRBJ2-1|TRBV24-1|TRBD1|-|15
CATSGGQGAYNEQFF
TGTGCCACCAGTGGTGGACAGGGGGCTTACAATGAGCAGTTCTTC
>TRBJ2-3|TRBV6-2/TRBV6-3|-|-|15
CASSSAGLDTDTQYF
TGTGCCAGCAGTTCGGCAGGGTTGGACACAGATACGCAGTATTTT
>TRBJ2-3|TRBV3-1/TRBV3-2|TRBD2|few|16
CASSQVSSGGGDTQYF
TGTGCCAGCAGCCAAGTGTCCAGCGGGGGGGGAGATACGCAGTATTTT
>TRBJ1-6|TRBV4-1|-|few|18
CASSHASSGGARISPLHF
TGCGCCAGCAGCCATGCTTCCTCGGGGGGGGCTCGGATTTCACCCCTCCACTTT
>TRBJ2-3|TRBV13|TRBD2|-|18
CASSPELAGGRGTDTQYF
TGTGCCAGCAGCCCTGAACTAGCGGGGGGGCGGGGCACAGATACGCAGTATTTT
>TRBJ1-1|TRBV21-1|-|-|21
CASSKGSLGDRGLPQEPEAFF
TGTGCCAGCAGTAAAGGAAGTTTGGGAGACAGGGGGCTTCCTCAGGAACCTGAAGCTTTCTTT
>TRBJ1-5|TRBV6-2/TRBV6-3|-|-|13
CASSPTGRQPQHF
TGTGCCAGCAGTCCCACGGGGAGGCAGCCCCAGCATTTT
>TRBJ1-2|TRBV5-4|-|-|13
CASSLPSLYGYTF
TGTGCCAGCAGCTTGCCTAGTCTCTATGGCTACACCTTC
>TRBJ2-1|TRBV5-1|TRBD2|-|16
CASSFSSGGENNEQFF
TGCGCCAGCAGCTTCTCTAGCGGGGGGGAAAACAATGAGCAGTTCTTC
>TRBJ2-3|TRBV4-2|TRBD2|-|16
CASSPETSAGTDTQYF
TGTGCCAGCAGCCCCGAGACTAGCGCGGGCACAGATACGCAGTATTTT
>TRBJ1-4|TRBV29-1|TRBD1|-|15
CSVIDWGTGNPWLFF
TGCAGCGTTATAGACTGGGGGACAGGGAACCCGTGGCTGTTTTTT
>TRBJ2-1|TRBV5-4|TRBD1|-|15
CASSFRDRGIHEQFF
TGTGCCAGCAGCTTCCGGGACAGGGGAATCCATGAGCAGTTCTTC
>TRBJ1-2|TRBV18|TRBD1|-|14
CASSREGQGNGYTF
TGTGCCAGCTCACGAGAGGGACAGGGGAATGGCTACACCTTC
>TRBJ1-3|TRBV30|-|few|12
CAWAVSGNTIYF
TGTGCCTGGGCAGTCTCTGGAAACACCATATATTTT
>TRBJ1-2|TRBV3-1/TRBV3-2|TRBD1|-|15
CASSQGPTGKNGYTF
TGTGCCAGCAGCCAAGGGCCGACAGGGAAGAATGGCTACACCTTC
>TRBJ1-6|TRBV7-9|-|-|17
CASSHWTQSSYNSPLHF
TGTGCCAGCAGCCATTGGACTCAAAGCTCCTATAATTCACCCCTCCACTTT
>TRBJ1-5|TRBV5-6|TRBD1|-|15
CASSQGQVQSQPQHF
TGTGCCAGCAGCCAAGGACAGGTGCAGAGTCAGCCCCAGCATTTT
>TRBJ1-1|TRBV27|-|-|13
CASSPSLSHRAFF
TGTGCCAGCAGTCCATCCCTCTCGCACAGAGCTTTCTTT